These 28 T cell receptor beta chains share one sample of origin, sequenced in a study of cytomegalovirus exposure and HLA in healthy donors. Use of 60 Vbeta and 13 Jbeta primers characterized the PCR. The assay was immunoSEQ multiplex PCR, and TCRdb's table has in-frame clones only and misses some. Among roughly 190,000 clones, under 9.5% were seen once, and the ten largest hold over 1%. Material for sequencing was PBMCs. These receptors were obtained from a young woman in good health and CMV-seropositive.

V usage is TRBV9 and J usage is TRBJ2-3; 13 bases align to TRBD2. This CDR3 is built from 17 residues. With 1 base clipped from V and 0 bases from J, the junction kept 2 bases outside the gene matches. The V gene's germline CDR1 is SGDLS and CDR2 YYNGEE. The CDR3 DNA reads TGTGCCAGCAGCGTATGGACTAGCGGGGGCAGCACAGATACGCAGTATTTT. It is translated as CASSVWTSGGSTDTQYF.

This clone showed up just a few times. The chain couples TRBV27 to TRBJ1-5, with D tentatively TRBD1 (5 bases). CDR1 is MNHEY, CDR2 SMNVEV, per germline (reference sequence). CDR3 length: 16 residues. V shed 5 bases and J shed 0 bases, with 14 bases lying between them. CDR3 sequence reads: CASSQGALYSNQPQHF. In DNA form, the CDR3 reads TGTGCCAGCAGTCAAGGGGCACTCTATAGCAATCAGCCCCAGCATTTT.

This clone has more than one count but fewer than ten. This rearrangement joins TRBV7-9 to TRBJ1-1; 7 bases are a match to TRBD1. J gave up 5 bases and V 6 bases, and 9 bases lay outside the gene matches. CDR3 length: 14 residues. Germline V CDR1 and CDR2: SEHNR, FQNEAQ (reference sequence). This CDR3 is CASSWDRGWTEAFF. The CDR3 DNA follows: TGTGCCAGCAGTTGGGACAGAGGATGGACTGAAGCTTTCTTT.

In this sample, this clone turned up a few times. V usage is TRBV19 and J usage is TRBJ2-7; TRBD2 agrees at 11 bases. V was pared by 4 bases and J by 4 bases, with 6 bases of the junction left unmatched. The CDR3 is 15 residues long. Germline V gene data show CDR1 as LNHDA and CDR2 as SQIVND (reference sequence). The CDR3 spells CASSSGLAGPYEQYF. The CDR3 nucleotides are TGTGCCAGTAGTAGTGGACTAGCGGGTCCATACGAGCAGTACTTC. Drawing the rest from reference TRBV19 and TRBJ2-7, the complete variable domain is DGGITQSPKYLFRKEGQNVTLSCEQNLNHDAMYWYRQDPGQGLRLIYYSQIVNDFQKGDIAEGYSVSREKKESFPLTVTSAQKNPTAFYLCASSSGLAGPYEQYFGPGTRLTVT.

The J gene is TRBJ1-1, the V gene TRBV6-1, with D hard to call. The CDR3 is 10 amino acids. V lost 10 bases, J lost 4 bases, and 7 bases lay in between. Germline V lookup: CDR1 MNHNS, CDR2 SASEGT. CDR3 bases: TGTGCCACGCGGGGCACTGAAGCTTTCTTT. Protein product: CATRGTEAFF.

This clone was seen a handful of times. The chain carries TRBV12-5 and TRBJ2-7; D call uncertain. The CDR3 extends over 14 amino acids. The V end lost 11 bases, the J end lost 0 bases, and 17 bases lay between the germline ends. Germline loops: CDR1 LGHNT, CDR2 FRNRAP. This chain's CDR3 is CAGHALRSSYEQYF. CDR3 in DNA: TGTGCTGGGCATGCATTAAGGTCCTCCTACGAGCAGTACTTC. Full variable domain (outside the CDR3, taken from reference TRBV12-5 and TRBJ2-7): DARVTQTPRHKVTEMGQEVTMRCQPILGHNTVFWYRQTMMQGLELLAYFRNRAPLDDSGMPKDRFSAEMPDATLATLKIQPSEPRDSAVYFCAGHALRSSYEQYFGPGTRLTVT.

This clone appeared a few times. The DNA of the CDR3 is TGTGCCTGGAGTGTACTCAGTGTAGAGGCGTACTTC. This sequence encodes CAWSVLSVEAYF. This sequence joins TRBV30 and TRBJ2-7; unclear D gene. Trimming took off 0 bases at V and 12 bases at J, with 15 bases between the two ends. CDR1 is GTSNPN, CDR2 SVGIG, per germline (reference sequence). The CDR3 contains 12 residues.

For this clone: A junction boundary mismatches the germline segment, possibly from a read error. In DNA, the CDR3 is TGTGCCAGCTCACCAGGTGGAGCGTATAAGACTTTGATCTTC. It is translated as CASSPGGAYKTLIF. The J gene is TRBJ2-1, the V gene TRBV18, with D unclear. The CDR3 is 14 residues long. Germline values: CDR1 KGHSH, CDR2 LQKENI.

This clone turned up a few times. This chain's CDR3 is CASSFLAGGSYEQYF. In DNA, the CDR3 is TGTGCCAGCAGCTTCCTAGCGGGAGGGAGCTACGAGCAGTACTTC. The chain uses TRBV11-2 and TRBJ2-7, with 12 bases matching TRBD2. Germline V gene data show CDR1 as SGHAT and CDR2 as FQNNGV. There are 15 residues in the CDR3. Trimming cost V 3 bases and J 3 bases; bases outside gene matches: 3.

This clone was seen a handful of times. The V call is TRBV25-1, the J call TRBJ2-7; 7 bases fit TRBD1. V was pared by 4 bases and J by 3 bases, with 6 bases of the junction left unmatched. The CDR3 runs 14 residues. Germline V gene data show CDR1 as MGHDK and CDR2 as SYGVNS. This CDR3 reads CASSGTGAGYEQYF. The CDR3 DNA follows: TGTGCCAGCAGTGGTACAGGGGCAGGCTACGAGCAGTACTTC.

This rearrangement joins TRBV7-9 to TRBJ2-7; a possible D gene is TRBD2 (5 bases). CDR3 length equals 15 residues. Trimming cost V 5 bases and J 4 bases, with 18 bases left between them. Germline assignment: CDR1 SEHNR and CDR2 FQNEAQ (reference sequence). CDR3 protein: CASSPRVGVRYEQYF. CDR3 DNA: TGTGCCAGCAGCCCCCGAGTGGGAGTACGGTACGAGCAGTACTTC.

The table lists this clone with a few counts. The rearrangement uses TRBV5-4 and TRBJ1-2; 7 bases align to TRBD1. CDR3 length: 15 amino acids. From germline, CDR1 is SGHNT and CDR2 YYREEE (reference sequence). V shed 4 bases, J shed 2 bases, and the junction held 8 bases outside the gene matches. The CDR3 DNA follows: TGTGCCAGCAGCCCAGGGGCGACAGGGAACTATGGCTACACCTTC. Its protein product is CASSPGATGNYGYTF.

This clone was detected only a few times. As DNA, the CDR3 is TGTGCCAGTAGCACCCCCGGACAGGCGAACACTGAAGCTTTCTTT. Translating it yields CASSTPGQANTEAFF. V and J are TRBV19 and TRBJ1-1; 7 bases are a match to TRBD1. CDR1 is LNHDA and CDR2 is SQIVND in the germline V gene (reference sequence). The length of the CDR3 is 15 residues. V dropped 6 bases and J dropped 1; count of bases not matched to a gene: 8. Full variable domain (missing parts from reference TRBV19 and TRBJ1-1): DGGITQSPKYLFRKEGQNVTLSCEQNLNHDAMYWYRQDPGQGLRLIYYSQIVNDFQKGDIAEGYSVSREKKESFPLTVTSAQKNPTAFYLCASSTPGQANTEAFFGQGTRLTVV.

V is TRBV30 and J is TRBJ2-7, with 13 bases aligning to TRBD2. The ends lost 2 bases at V and 4 bases at J; junction bases unmatched: 5. The CDR3 runs 15 residues. Germline values: CDR1 GTSNPN, CDR2 SVGIG (reference sequence). The CDR3 reads CAWSTPGLAGYEQYF. DNA for the CDR3: TGTGCCTGGAGTACCCCGGGACTAGCGGGATACGAGCAGTACTTC.

This clone was detected a few times. CDR3 bases: TGTGCCAGCAGTCAGCGACAGGGCGGATACGGGGAGCTGTTTTTT. It is translated as CASSQRQGGYGELFF. The chain carries TRBV27 and TRBJ2-2; TRBD1 matches at 7 bases. The CDR3 contains 15 residues. Germline lookup yields CDR1 MNHEY and CDR2 SMNVEV (reference sequence). J was trimmed by 7 bases and V by 5 bases; bases with no gene match: 10.

This clone was seen a handful of times. The chain combines TRBV19 with TRBJ1-2; D not certain. The CDR3 totals 14 residues. The germline gives CDR1 LNHDA, CDR2 SQIVND (reference sequence). V lost 7 bases to trimming and J lost 2 bases, with 14 bases between them. The CDR3, as DNA: TGTGCCAGTAAACCTCCATTGAGAAACTATGGCTACACCTTC. Translation gives CASKPPLRNYGYTF.

The rearrangement uses TRBV5-8 and TRBJ2-7, with TRBD2 matching 11 bases. Germline CDR1 and CDR2: SGHTS and YDEGEE. The CDR3 totals 19 residues. Losses at the gene ends were 0 bases for V and 2 bases for J; bases not matched to a gene: 13. In DNA form, the CDR3 reads TGTGCCAGCAGCTTGGCCTTTGGGGGTAGCGGGAGGGCCCCCTACGAGCAGTACTTC. Amino acid sequence: CASSLAFGGSGRAPYEQYF.

In DNA form, the CDR3 reads TGCAGCGCGTGGGGCAGTCTCGAGCAGTACTTC. It encodes CSAWGSLEQYF. The gene calls are TRBV20-1 and TRBJ2-5, with D possibly matching TRBD1 (5 bases). The end of the DNA fits TRBJ2-7 better, so the J call may be wrong. This CDR3 has 11 amino acids. Germline assignment: CDR1 DFQATT and CDR2 SNEGSKA (reference sequence).

This chain connects TRBV2 to TRBJ1-5; D unclear. Trimming pared 2 bases from V and 12 bases from J, leaving 8 bases between. Germline CDR1 SNHLY, CDR2 FYNNEI. This CDR3 region has 11 residues. The DNA for the CDR3 is TGTGCCAGCAGTGAACTCACCTACCAGCATTTT. This gives the protein CASSELTYQHF.

The J gene is TRBJ2-7, the V gene TRBV5-1; no clear D. The germline V gene encodes CDR1 SGHRS and CDR2 YFSETQ. There are 14 residues in the CDR3. Trimming removed 5 bases from V and 0 bases from J, with 12 bases in between. This chain's CDR3 is CASSSGVLSYEQYF. CDR3 nucleotide sequence: TGCGCCAGCAGTTCCGGAGTCCTCTCCTACGAGCAGTACTTC.

The rearrangement links TRBV7-8 to TRBJ2-2, with D maybe TRBD1 (5 bases). Germline V gene sequence: CDR1 SGHVS, CDR2 FQNEAQ. Between the trimmed V and J ends, which lost 2 bases and 1 base, there was a span of 11 bases. The CDR3 runs 16 residues. CDR3 in amino acids: CASSLQGWGNTGELFF. In DNA form, the CDR3 reads TGTGCCAGCAGCTTACAGGGTTGGGGGAACACCGGGGAGCTGTTTTTT. Supplemented by reference TRBV7-8 and TRBJ2-2, the full variable domain reads GAGVSQSPRYKVAKRGQDVALRCDPISGHVSLFWYQQALGQGPEFLTYFQNEAQLDKSGLPSDRFFAERPEGSVSTLKIQRTQQEDSAVYLCASSLQGWGNTGELFFGEGSRLTVL.

This rearrangement joins TRBV5-1 to TRBJ2-5; TRBD1 matches 8 bases. The CDR3 loop spans 15 amino acids. Germline values: CDR1 SGHRS, CDR2 YFSETQ. Trimming removed 0 bases from V and 4 bases from J; junction bases left unmatched: 5. The CDR3 coding sequence is TGCGCCAGCAGCTTGGCCGGACAGGGTGGAGAGACCCAGTACTTC. This codes for CASSLAGQGGETQYF.

This chain links TRBV19 with TRBJ2-4; D is uncertain. Trimming pared 5 bases from V and 3 bases from J, leaving 11 bases between. Per germline, CDR1 LNHDA and CDR2 SQIVND (reference sequence). CDR3 length: 14 residues. The CDR3 here is CASSSVGGKNIQYF. CDR3 bases: TGTGCCAGTAGTTCCGTCGGCGGCAAAAACATTCAGTACTTC. Supplemented by reference TRBV19 and TRBJ2-4, the full variable domain reads DGGITQSPKYLFRKEGQNVTLSCEQNLNHDAMYWYRQDPGQGLRLIYYSQIVNDFQKGDIAEGYSVSREKKESFPLTVTSAQKNPTAFYLCASSSVGGKNIQYFGAGTRLSVL.

The chain is built from TRBV11-2 and TRBJ1-1; 7 nucleotides agree with TRBD1. CDR3 length equals 15 residues. V trimming: 2 bases; J trimming: 0 bases; junction bases outside the gene matches: 3. CDR1 and CDR2 (germline): SGHAT, FQNNGV. In DNA form, the CDR3 reads TGTGCCAGCAGCTTAATGGGACAGATGAACACTGAAGCTTTCTTT. Translating gives CASSLMGQMNTEAFF.

This rearrangement joins TRBV18 to TRBJ1-4; a possible D gene is TRBD1 (6 bases). V lost 3 bases and J lost 7, with 12 bases in between. The germline CDR1 and CDR2 sequences are KGHSH and LQKENI. CDR3 length equals 14 residues. The CDR3 sequence is CASSPGTRREKLFF. The DNA for the CDR3 is TGTGCCAGCTCACCTGGGACAAGGCGTGAAAAACTGTTTTTT.

This rearrangement joins TRBV9 to TRBJ2-1; perhaps TRBD2 as D (7 bases). The V gene's germline CDR1 is SGDLS and CDR2 YYNGEE. V lost 3 bases, J lost 10 bases, and 17 bases lay in between. This CDR3 region has 14 residues. The CDR3 sequence: CASSAPGGLGEQFF. In nucleotides, the CDR3 is TGTGCCAGCAGCGCACCCGGGGGGCTAGGGGAGCAGTTCTTC.

The table lists this clone with a few counts. The rearrangement uses TRBV5-5 and TRBJ2-1; TRBD1 matches 7 bases. Trimming took 5 bases from V and 5 from J; bases not matched to a gene: 7. Germline CDR1 reads SGHKS; CDR2 reads YYEKEE (reference sequence). CDR3 length: 14 residues. CDR3 bases: TGTGCCAGCAGTCTCTGGGACAGCAACAATGAGCAGTTCTTC. Its protein is CASSLWDSNNEQFF. The variable domain in full, completed from reference TRBV5-5 and TRBJ2-1, reads DAGVTQSPTHLIKTRGQQVTLRCSPISGHKSVSWYQQVLGQGPQFIFQYYEKEERGRGNFPDRFSARQFPNYSSELNVNALLLGDSALYLCASSLWDSNNEQFFGPGTRLTVL.

This clone was picked up a small number of times. Since the CDR3 does not end with the conserved phenylalanine or tryptophan, this likely comes from a read error. V is TRBV27 and J is TRBJ1-5, with no clear D. This CDR3 spans 15 amino acids. The germline V gene encodes CDR1 MNHEY and CDR2 SMNVEV (reference sequence). V lost 5 bases and J 3 bases, leaving 14 bases between the germline ends. The CDR3 loop is CASSPWAEYNQPQHL. CDR3 DNA sequence: TGTGCCAGCAGTCCCTGGGCCGAATACAATCAGCCCCAGCATTTG.